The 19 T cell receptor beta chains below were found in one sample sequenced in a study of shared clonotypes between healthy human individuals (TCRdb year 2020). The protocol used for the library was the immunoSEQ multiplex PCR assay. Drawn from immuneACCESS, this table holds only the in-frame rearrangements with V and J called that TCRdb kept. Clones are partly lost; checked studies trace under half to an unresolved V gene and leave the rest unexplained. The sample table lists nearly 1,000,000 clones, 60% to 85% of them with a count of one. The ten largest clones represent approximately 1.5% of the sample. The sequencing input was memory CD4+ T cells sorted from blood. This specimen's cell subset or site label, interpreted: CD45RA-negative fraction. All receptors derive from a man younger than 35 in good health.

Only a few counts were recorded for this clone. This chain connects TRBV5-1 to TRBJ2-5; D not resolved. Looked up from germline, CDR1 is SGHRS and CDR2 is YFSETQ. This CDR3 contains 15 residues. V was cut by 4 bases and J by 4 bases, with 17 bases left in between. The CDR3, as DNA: TGCGCCAGCAGCCCCTCCGATTCTCCGGCAGAGACCCAGTACTTC. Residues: CASSPSDSPAETQYF.

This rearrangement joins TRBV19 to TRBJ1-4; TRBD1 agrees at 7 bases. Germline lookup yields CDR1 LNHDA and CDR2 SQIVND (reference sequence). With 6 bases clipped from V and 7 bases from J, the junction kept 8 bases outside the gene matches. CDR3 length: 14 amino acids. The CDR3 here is CASRDDRAAEKLFF. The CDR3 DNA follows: TGTGCCAGTAGAGACGACAGGGCGGCTGAAAAACTGTTTTTT. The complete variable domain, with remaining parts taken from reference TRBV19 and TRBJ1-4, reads DGGITQSPKYLFRKEGQNVTLSCEQNLNHDAMYWYRQDPGQGLRLIYYSQIVNDFQKGDIAEGYSVSREKKESFPLTVTSAQKNPTAFYLCASRDDRAAEKLFFGSGTQLSVL.

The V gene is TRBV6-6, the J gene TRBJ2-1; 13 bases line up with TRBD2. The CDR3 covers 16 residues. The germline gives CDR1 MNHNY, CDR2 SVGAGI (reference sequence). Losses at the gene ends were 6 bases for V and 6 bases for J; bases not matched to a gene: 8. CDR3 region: CASRVTSGGASNEQFF. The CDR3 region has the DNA TGTGCCAGCAGAGTCACTAGCGGGGGGGCTAGCAATGAGCAGTTCTTC.

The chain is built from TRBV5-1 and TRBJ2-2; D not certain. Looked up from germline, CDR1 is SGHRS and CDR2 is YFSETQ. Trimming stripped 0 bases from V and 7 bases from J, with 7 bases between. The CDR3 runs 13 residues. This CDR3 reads CASSLDVGGELFF. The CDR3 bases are TGCGCCAGCAGCTTGGATGTTGGCGGGGAGCTGTTTTTT.

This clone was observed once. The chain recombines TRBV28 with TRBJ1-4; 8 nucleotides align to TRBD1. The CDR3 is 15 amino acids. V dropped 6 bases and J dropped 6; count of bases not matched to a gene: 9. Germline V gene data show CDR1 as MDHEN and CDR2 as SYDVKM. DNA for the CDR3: TGTGCCAGCAGGCCTGGTAGACAGGGGTATGAAAAACTGTTTTTT. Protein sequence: CASRPGRQGYEKLFF.

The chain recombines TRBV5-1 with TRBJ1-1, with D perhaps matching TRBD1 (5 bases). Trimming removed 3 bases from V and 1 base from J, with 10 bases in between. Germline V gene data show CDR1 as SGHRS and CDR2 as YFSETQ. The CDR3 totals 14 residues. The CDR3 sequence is CASSSRVGNTEAFF. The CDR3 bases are TGCGCCAGCAGCTCCAGGGTAGGGAACACTGAAGCTTTCTTT.

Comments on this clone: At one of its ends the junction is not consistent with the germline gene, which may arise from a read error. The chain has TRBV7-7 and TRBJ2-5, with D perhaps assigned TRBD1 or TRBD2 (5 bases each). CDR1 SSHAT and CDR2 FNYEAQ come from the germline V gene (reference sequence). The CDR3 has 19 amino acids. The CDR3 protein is CASSLLWGTAPKYQETQYF. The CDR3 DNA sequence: TGTGCTAGCAGCTTATTGTGGGGGACGGCACCAAAGTACCAAGAGACCCAGTACTTC.

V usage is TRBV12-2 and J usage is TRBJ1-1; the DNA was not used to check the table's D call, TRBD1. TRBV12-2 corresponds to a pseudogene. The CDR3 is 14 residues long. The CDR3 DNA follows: TGTGCAAGTCGCCCTCGGACAGGGAAGACTGAAGCTTTCTTT. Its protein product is CASRPRTGKTEAFF.

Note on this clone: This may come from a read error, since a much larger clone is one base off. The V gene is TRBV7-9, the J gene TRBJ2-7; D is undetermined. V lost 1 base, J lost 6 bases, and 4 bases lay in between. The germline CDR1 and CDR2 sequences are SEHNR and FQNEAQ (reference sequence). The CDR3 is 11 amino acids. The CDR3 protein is CASSLGAEQYF. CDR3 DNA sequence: TGTGCCAGCAGCTTAGGGGCCGAGCAGTACTTC.

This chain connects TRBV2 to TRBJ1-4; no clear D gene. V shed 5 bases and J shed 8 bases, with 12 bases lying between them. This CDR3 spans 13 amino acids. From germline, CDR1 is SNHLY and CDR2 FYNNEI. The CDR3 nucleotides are TGTGCCAGCAGTCTTGCTGGATACGAAAAACTGTTTTTT. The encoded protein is CASSLAGYEKLFF.

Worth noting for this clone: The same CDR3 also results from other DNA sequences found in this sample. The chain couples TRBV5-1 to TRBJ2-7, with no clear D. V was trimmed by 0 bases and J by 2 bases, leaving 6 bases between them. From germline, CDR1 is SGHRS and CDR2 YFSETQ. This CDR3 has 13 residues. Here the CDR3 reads CASSLVGTYEQYF. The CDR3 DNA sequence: TGCGCCAGCAGCTTGGTTGGTACCTACGAGCAGTACTTC.

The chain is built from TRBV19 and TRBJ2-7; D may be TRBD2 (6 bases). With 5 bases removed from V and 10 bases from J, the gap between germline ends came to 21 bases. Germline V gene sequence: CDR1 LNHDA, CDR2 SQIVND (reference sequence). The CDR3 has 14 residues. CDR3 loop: CASSPPGTGKVQYF. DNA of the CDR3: TGTGCCAGTAGTCCACCTGGGACTGGTAAGGTTCAGTACTTC.

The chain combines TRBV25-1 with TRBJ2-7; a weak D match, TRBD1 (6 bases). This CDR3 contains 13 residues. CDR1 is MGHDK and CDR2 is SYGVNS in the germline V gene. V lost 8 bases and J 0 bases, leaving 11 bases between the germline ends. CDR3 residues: CASGQQGSYEQYF. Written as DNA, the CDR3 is TGTGCCAGCGGCCAACAGGGCTCCTACGAGCAGTACTTC.

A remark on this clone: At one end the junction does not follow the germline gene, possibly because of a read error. The CDR3 DNA follows: TGTGCCTGGAGTGTAGCGCGGGGCTTGGGGGTGTTT. Its protein is CAWSVARGLGVF. The chain links TRBV30 to TRBJ1-1, with a possible D match to TRBD1 (5 bases). Germline CDR1 is GTSNPN and CDR2 is SVGIG (reference sequence). This CDR3 is 12 amino acids long.

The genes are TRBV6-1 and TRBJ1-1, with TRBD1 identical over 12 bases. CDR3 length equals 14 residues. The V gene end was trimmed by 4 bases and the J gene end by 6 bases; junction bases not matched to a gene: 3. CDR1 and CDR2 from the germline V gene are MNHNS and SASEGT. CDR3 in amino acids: CASSGDRGLSEAFF. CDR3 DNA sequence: TGTGCCAGCAGTGGGGACAGGGGGCTGTCTGAAGCTTTCTTT.

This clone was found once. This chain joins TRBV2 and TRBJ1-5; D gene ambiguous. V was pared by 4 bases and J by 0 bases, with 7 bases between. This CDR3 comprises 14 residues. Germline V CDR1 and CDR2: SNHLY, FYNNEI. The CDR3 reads CASSAKNSNQPQHF. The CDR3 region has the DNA TGTGCCAGCAGTGCCAAAAATAGCAATCAGCCCCAGCATTTT. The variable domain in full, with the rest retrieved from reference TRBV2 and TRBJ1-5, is EPEVTQTPSHQVTQMGQEVILRCVPISNHLYFYWYRQILGQKVEFLVSFYNNEISEKSEIFDDQFSVERPDGSNFTLKIRSTKLEDSAMYFCASSAKNSNQPQHFGDGTRLSIL.

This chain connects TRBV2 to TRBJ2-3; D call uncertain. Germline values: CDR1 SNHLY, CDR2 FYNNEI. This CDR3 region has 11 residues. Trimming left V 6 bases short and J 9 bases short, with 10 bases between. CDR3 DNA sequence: TGTGCCAGCAGGGGCCTTTACACGCAGTATTTT. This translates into CASRGLYTQYF.

The CDR3 bases are TGTGCCAGCAGCTATCGGACAGAAGAGACCCAGTACTTC. Protein product: CASSYRTEETQYF. The chain joins TRBV7-3 to TRBJ2-5; D may be TRBD1 (6 bases). The CDR3 contains 13 residues. The ends were cut back, 4 bases at V and 3 bases at J, with 9 bases in the middle. CDR1 SGHTA and CDR2 FQGTGA come from the germline V gene.

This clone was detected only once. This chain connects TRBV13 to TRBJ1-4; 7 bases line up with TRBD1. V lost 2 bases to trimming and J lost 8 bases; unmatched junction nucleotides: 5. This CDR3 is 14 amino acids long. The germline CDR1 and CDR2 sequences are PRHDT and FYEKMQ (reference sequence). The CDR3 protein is CASSLNRGWEKLFF. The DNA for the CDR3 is TGTGCCAGCAGCTTAAACAGGGGATGGGAAAAACTGTTTTTT.